This is a list of T cell receptor beta chains from one sample in a study of blood T cell repertoires in COVID-19. Repertoires were generated with immunoSEQ multiplex PCR, while TCRdb's copy carries only in-frame clones and drops some. The table lists some 240,000 clones, 90% to 95% of them singletons. Material: peripheral blood. The receptor source for this set is a man aged 55-75 years with COVID-19, enrolled during active disease. Both conserved end residues are part of each CDR3. D genes are given only for firm matches. Only part of the rows carry a size: once, few, many, or a class if the clone is expanded.

NA | TRBJ1-6 | NA | TRBV4-2 | TGTGCCAGCAGCCAAGAGGGGACAAGAGATCATTCACCCCTCCACTTT | CASSQEGTRDHSPLHF
TRBD1 | TRBJ2-7 | NA | TRBV28 | TGTGCCAGCAGGACAGGGGGGGGTAGAAGCGAGCAGTACTTC | CASRTGGGRSEQYF
NA | TRBJ2-1 | NA | TRBV11-1 | TGTGCCAGCAGCTTAATGGGGGGATCGTCCTACAATGAGCAGTTCTTC | CASSLMGGSSYNEQFF
NA | TRBJ1-5 | NA | TRBV10-3 | TGTGCCATCAGTGATGGGCCGGGGGCCCAGCATTTT | CAISDGPGAQHF
NA | TRBJ2-7 | NA | TRBV12-3/TRBV12-4 | TGTGCCAGCAGTTTAGTACAGAACTACGAGCAGTACTTC | CASSLVQNYEQYF
NA | TRBJ2-7 | NA | TRBV5-1 | TGCGCCAGCAGCTTACGAAATGGGGCAGGCGGCGAGCAGTACTTC | CASSLRNGAGGEQYF
NA | TRBJ2-3 | NA | TRBV19 | TGTGCCAGTAGTAGGCGTCCCAACAGGGCCAGCACAGATACGCAGTATTTT | CASSRRPNRASTDTQYF
NA | TRBJ1-2 | few | TRBV12-5 | TGTGCTAGTGGAACGGACAGATTCTATGGCTACACCTTC | CASGTDRFYGYTF
TRBD1 | TRBJ1-5 | NA | TRBV6-5 | TGTGCCAGCATGGACAGGACGAGGAATCAGCCCCAGCATTTT | CASMDRTRNQPQHF
TRBD1 | TRBJ1-5 | NA | TRBV2 | TGTGCCAGCAGTGAGCAGGGGGGCGGCAATCAGCCCCAGCATTTT | CASSEQGGGNQPQHF
TRBD2 | TRBJ2-5 | NA | TRBV2 | TGTGCCAGCAGAGAACGGGAGGAGGGGACCCAGTACTTC | CASREREEGTQYF
TRBD1 | TRBJ2-3 | NA | TRBV15 | TGTGCCACCAGCAAAGGGACAGGGGGCATGGGAGATACGCAGTATTTT | CATSKGTGGMGDTQYF
TRBD1 | TRBJ1-1 | NA | TRBV7-9 | TGTGCCAGCAGCACCCAGGGGGGCTTGAACACTGAAGCTTTCTTT | CASSTQGGLNTEAFF
TRBD1 | TRBJ2-5 | once | TRBV6-5 | TGTGCCAGCAGTTACTCACGGGACAGGCGGACCGGTCAGTACTTC | CASSYSRDRRTGQYF
NA | TRBJ1-2 | NA | TRBV24-1 | TGTGCCACCAGTGGTATCAGGGAAGGCTACACCTTC | CATSGIREGYTF
NA | TRBJ1-4 | NA | TRBV12-3/TRBV12-4 | TGTGCCAGCAGCTACGTAACTGAAAAACTGTTTTTT | CASSYVTEKLFF
TRBD1 | TRBJ1-1 | NA | TRBV18 | TGTGCCAGCTCACCACCGATACCAGACAGGGGGCGCACTGAAGCTTTCTTT | CASSPPIPDRGRTEAFF
TRBD1 | TRBJ2-7 | NA | TRBV7-2 | TGTGCCAGCAGCCCCCGACAGGGGGGACCCTACGAGCAGTACTTC | CASSPRQGGPYEQYF
TRBD1 | TRBJ2-7 | NA | TRBV27 | TGTGCCAGCAGTCAGATCGGACAGGACCACGAGCAGTACTTC | CASSQIGQDHEQYF
TRBD2 | TRBJ2-5 | once | TRBV18 | TGTGCCAGCTCACCATTATCTGCGGGGAGGGGAGCCCCAGAGACCCAGTACTTC | CASSPLSAGRGAPETQYF
NA | TRBJ2-3 | NA | TRBV5-1 | TGCGCCAGCAGCCCCACCCCAGGGGCAGATACGCAGTATTTT | CASSPTPGADTQYF
NA | TRBJ2-1 | once | TRBV10-2 | TGCGCCAGCAGTGCTGCGGGATACTACAATGAGCAGTTCTTC | CASSAAGYYNEQFF
TRBD1 | TRBJ1-1 | NA | TRBV10-3 | TGTGCCATCTGCTCACGGACAGGGGGAACTGAAGCTTTCTTT | CAICSRTGGTEAFF
NA | TRBJ2-3 | NA | TRBV2 | TGTGCCAGCAGCCCCCGTCTTACGCAGTATTTT | CASSPRLTQYF
NA | TRBJ1-4 | NA | TRBV2 | TGTGCCAGCATCGAAGGGGGGGGACGGAATGAAAAACTGTTTTTT | CASIEGGGRNEKLFF
TRBD1 | TRBJ1-4 | NA | TRBV30 | TGTGCCTGGGGGACAGGTTTTGGGGAAAAACTGTTTTTT | CAWGTGFGEKLFF
TRBD2 | TRBJ2-3 | once | TRBV7-6 | TGTGCCAGCAGCTTCCATGGAGGGGGACTAGCGGGCACAGATACGCAGTATTTT | CASSFHGGGLAGTDTQYF
NA | TRBJ1-5 | NA | TRBV18 | TGTGCCAGCTCACCGGCGGCGGAGAATCAGCCCCAGCATTTT | CASSPAAENQPQHF
NA | TRBJ1-1 | NA | TRBV5-4 | TGTGCCAGCAGTAGAAACGAGGACACTGAAGCTTTCTTT | CASSRNEDTEAFF
NA | TRBJ2-3 | NA | TRBV11-1 | TGTGCCATCGATTCGACGGGACAAGATACGCAGTATTTT | CAIDSTGQDTQYF
TRBD1 | TRBJ1-1 | few | TRBV30 | TGTGCCTGGGAGACAGGGTTTAACACTGAAGCTTTCTTT | CAWETGFNTEAFF
NA | TRBJ2-7 | NA | TRBV28 | TGTGCCAGCAGTTTCAGGGCGGGGACCTACGAGCAGTACTTC | CASSFRAGTYEQYF
NA | TRBJ2-2 | once | TRBV7-6 | TGTGCCAGCAGCTTGCTAGCGAAGAACACCGGGGAGCTGTTTTTT | CASSLLAKNTGELFF
NA | TRBJ1-4 | NA | TRBV28 | TGTGCCAGCAGGACCCGGCTAGCTAATGAAAAACTGTTTTTT | CASRTRLANEKLFF
NA | TRBJ1-3 | NA | TRBV29-1 | TGCAGCGTTGAGACAGGATTCTCTGGAAACACCATATATTTT | CSVETGFSGNTIYF
TRBD1 | TRBJ1-2 | NA | TRBV28 | TGTGCCAGCAGTCGGGACAGGGGAATTTATGGCTACACCTTC | CASSRDRGIYGYTF
TRBD1 | TRBJ1-1 | NA | TRBV3-1/TRBV3-2 | TGTGCCAGCAGCCGGTCAGGGGGGAACACTGAAGCTTTCTTT | CASSRSGGNTEAFF
NA | TRBJ1-1 | NA | TRBV25-1 | TGTGCCAGCAGTGAATCGGAGGGGTACACTGAAGCTTTCTTT | CASSESEGYTEAFF
NA | TRBJ1-1 | NA | TRBV7-2 | TGTGCCACCTCCGGGACACCGAACACTGAAGCTTTCTTT | CATSGTPNTEAFF
NA | TRBJ1-6 | NA | TRBV11-2 | TGTGCCAGCAGCTTAGATCCAGGAAATTCACCCCTCCACTTT | CASSLDPGNSPLHF
TRBD1 | TRBJ1-1 | once | TRBV27 | TGTGCCAGCGCCTCGACAGGGCGCTTCACTGAAGCTTTCTTT | CASASTGRFTEAFF
TRBD2 | TRBJ2-1 | NA | TRBV28 | TGTGCCAGCAGGACTAGCGGGACCGTCGGGTTGAATGAGCAGTTCTTC | CASRTSGTVGLNEQFF
TRBD1 | TRBJ2-3 | NA | TRBV5-8 | TGTGCCAGCAGCCGCCGGGACAGGGCTTCAGATACGCAGTATTTT | CASSRRDRASDTQYF
NA | TRBJ1-2 | once | TRBV11-2 | TGTGCCAGCAGCTTAGATCATAACTATGGCTACACCTTC | CASSLDHNYGYTF
TRBD1 | TRBJ1-2 | NA | TRBV28 | TGTGCCAGCAGCACAGGGACAGGGGGCCACGGCTACACCTTC | CASSTGTGGHGYTF
TRBD1 | TRBJ1-3 | NA | TRBV4-2 | TGTGCCAGCAGCCAGGGACAGTCAAGCTCTGGAAACACCATATATTTT | CASSQGQSSSGNTIYF